This TCR beta chain came from a study of cytomegalovirus exposure and HLA in healthy donors. Study context: The same platform was used for the roughly 130 validation repertoires as for the roughly 700 first-cohort repertoires, as reported in a later analysis. Overall study findings and caveats: The TCR clusters that emerged in the first cohort tended, a later analysis found, to co-occur in the approximately 110 validation repertoires. The listing of some 170 TCR beta chains classed them as cytomegalovirus-associated. It was confirmed in vitro that a few of the CMV-associated chains were specific for CMV antigens.

V lost 7 bases to trimming and J lost 2 bases; unmatched junction nucleotides: 9. The CDR3 is made up of 16 amino acids. CDR1 is MDHEN and CDR2 is SYDVKM in the germline V gene. Clones were sequenced by immunoSEQ multiplex PCR, and TCRdb holds only the in-frame ones, with some missing. The sample records under 200,000 clones, 84% being singletons. Details on this clone: Its antigen is unidentified.

The source is a young man in good health and CMV-seropositive. The chain combines TRBV28 with TRBJ2-1; 9 bases fit TRBD1. Sequencing used PBMCs. The chain's CDR3 is CASNPGQGTPYNEQFF. The CDR3 DNA reads as TGTGCCAGCAACCCGGGACAGGGCACTCCCTACAATGAGCAGTTCTTC.